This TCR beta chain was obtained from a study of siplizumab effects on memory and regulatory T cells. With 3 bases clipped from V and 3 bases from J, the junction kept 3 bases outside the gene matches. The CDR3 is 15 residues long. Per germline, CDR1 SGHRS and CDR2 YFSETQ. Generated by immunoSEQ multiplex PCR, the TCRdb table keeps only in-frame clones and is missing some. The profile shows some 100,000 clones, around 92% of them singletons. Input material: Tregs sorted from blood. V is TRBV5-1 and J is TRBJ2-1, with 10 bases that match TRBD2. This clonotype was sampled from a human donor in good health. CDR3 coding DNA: TGCGCCAGCAGCTCGACTAGCGGGTACTACAATGAGCAGTTCTTC. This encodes CASSSTSGYYNEQFF.